These 5 T cell receptor beta chains were all obtained from the same sample, sequenced in a study of early T cells in non-severe SARS-CoV-2 infection. TCRdb fed the 5' RACE reads into MiXCR, producing one record per CDR3 protein. The sample has some 100,000 distinct CDR3 sequences, roughly 14% seen once. The sample consisted of whole blood. These receptors were taken from an adult who was a healthcare worker with PCR-confirmed SARS-CoV-2 infection or an uninfected control (not recorded which).

The J gene is TRBJ2-3, the V gene TRBV6-5; 9 nucleotides line up with TRBD1. The CDR3 length is 14 residues. Germline values: CDR1 MNHEY, CDR2 SVGAGI. J gave up 6 bases and V 6 bases, and 7 bases lay outside the gene matches. The CDR3 bases are TGTGCCAGCAGGACCGGGACAGGGTTCGATACGCAGTATTTT. Amino acids: CASRTGTGFDTQYF.

This clonotype occurred a few times. The rearrangement joins TRBV28 to TRBJ1-2; no definite D call. Germline-derived CDR1 and CDR2 are MDHEN and SYDVKM. The germline V and J ends were trimmed by 6 bases and 4 bases, with 12 bases remaining between them. CDR3 length equals 13 residues. Here the CDR3 DNA reads TGTGCCAGCAGACAATCACCCAGCTATGGCTACACCTTC. Its translation: CASRQSPSYGYTF.

At least ten counts were recorded for this clonotype. The chain employs TRBV11-2 and TRBJ2-2, with D possibly matching TRBD1 (6 bases). Looked up from germline, CDR1 is SGHAT and CDR2 is FQNNGV. Trimming left V 10 bases short and J 0 bases short, with 12 bases between. The CDR3 has 14 amino acids. The CDR3 region has the DNA TGTGCCAACACACGGACAGCGAACACCGGGGAGCTGTTTTTT. Translating gives CANTRTANTGELFF.

This clonotype was counted at least ten times. The gene calls are TRBV20-1 and TRBJ1-6; D call uncertain. Trimming shortened V by 3 bases and J by 7 bases, and 7 bases separated the two germline ends. This CDR3 is built from 12 residues. In germline, CDR1 is DFQATT, CDR2 SNEGSKA (reference sequence). CDR3 residues: CSARAPNSPLHF. The CDR3 nucleotides are TGCAGTGCTAGGGCTCCGAATTCACCCCTCCACTTT.

The sample holds a few counts of this clonotype. This chain links TRBV12-3 or TRBV12-4 with TRBJ2-4; D perhaps matches TRBD1 (5 bases). This CDR3 spans 16 amino acids. The V end was cut by 2 bases, the J end by 3 bases, with 14 bases between. The CDR3 loop reads CASSLFQGRDKNIQYF. CDR3 DNA sequence: TGTGCCAGCAGTTTATTCCAGGGAAGGGACAAAAACATTCAGTACTTC.